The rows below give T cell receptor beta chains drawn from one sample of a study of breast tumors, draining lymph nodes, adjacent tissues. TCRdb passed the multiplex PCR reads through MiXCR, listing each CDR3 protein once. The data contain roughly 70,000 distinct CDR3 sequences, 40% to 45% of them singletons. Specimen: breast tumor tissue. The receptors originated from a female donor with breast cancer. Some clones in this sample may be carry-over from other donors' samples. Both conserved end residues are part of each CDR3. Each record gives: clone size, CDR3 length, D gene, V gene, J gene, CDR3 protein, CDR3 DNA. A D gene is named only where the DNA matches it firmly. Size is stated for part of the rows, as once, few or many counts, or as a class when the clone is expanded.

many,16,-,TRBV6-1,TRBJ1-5,CASSEGAGLRPQPQHF,TGTGCCAGCAGTGAGGGGGCGGGGTTACGGCCTCAGCCCCAGCATTTT
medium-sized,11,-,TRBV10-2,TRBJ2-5,CASSEAKTQYF,TGCGCCAGCAGTGAGGCGAAGACCCAGTACTTC
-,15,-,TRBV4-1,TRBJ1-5,CASSQFLRVNQPQHF,TGCGCCAGCAGTCAATTCCTAAGGGTAAATCAGCCCCAGCATTTT
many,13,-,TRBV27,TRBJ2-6,CAIKRSGANVLTF,TGTGCCATAAAAAGATCTGGGGCCAACGTCCTGACTTTC
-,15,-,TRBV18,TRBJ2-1,CASSPEGTSYNEQFF,TGTGCCAGCTCACCTGAGGGGACTTCCTACAATGAGCAGTTCTTC
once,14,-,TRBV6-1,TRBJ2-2,CASSRTGEVGELFF,TGTGCCAGCAGTAGAACAGGGGAGGTCGGGGAGCTGTTTTTT
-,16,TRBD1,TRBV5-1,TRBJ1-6,CASSLGGTGGRSPLHF,TGCGCCAGCAGCTTGGGGGGGACAGGGGGCCGATCACCCCTCCACTTT
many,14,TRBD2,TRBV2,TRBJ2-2,CASRTSGNTGELFF,TGTGCCAGCAGAACTAGCGGGAACACCGGGGAGCTGTTTTTT
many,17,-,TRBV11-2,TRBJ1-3,CASSLEPRTEFGNTIYF,TGTGCCAGCAGCTTAGAGCCCAGGACCGAGTTTGGAAACACCATATATTTT
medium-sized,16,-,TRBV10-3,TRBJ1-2,CAIRRWVGQSNYGYTF,TGTGCCATCAGACGATGGGTAGGACAGTCTAACTATGGCTACACCTTC
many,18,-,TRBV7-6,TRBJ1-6,CASSFTRVRGSYNSPLHF,TGTGCCAGCAGCTTTACGAGGGTGCGGGGGTCCTATAATTCACCCCTCCACTTT
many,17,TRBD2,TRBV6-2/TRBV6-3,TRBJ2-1,CASSWGLAGASYNEQFF,TGTGCCAGCAGTTGGGGACTAGCGGGAGCTTCCTACAATGAGCAGTTCTTC
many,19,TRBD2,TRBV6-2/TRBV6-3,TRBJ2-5,CASSHPLGLAGLREETQYF,TGTGCCAGCAGTCACCCGTTGGGACTAGCGGGTCTAAGGGAAGAGACCCAGTACTTC
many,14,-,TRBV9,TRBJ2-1,CASSVDGNYNEQFF,TGTGCCAGCAGCGTAGATGGTAACTACAATGAGCAGTTCTTC
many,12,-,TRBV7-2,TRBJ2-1,CASSFSDAPPFF,TGTGCCAGCAGCTTTTCGGACGCCCCCCCGTTCTTC
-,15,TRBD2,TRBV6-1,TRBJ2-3,CASRTSGTSTDTQYF,TGTGCCAGCAGGACCAGCGGGACTAGCACAGATACGCAGTATTTT
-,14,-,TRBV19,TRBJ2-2,CASSIRGDTGELFF,TGTGCCAGTAGTATAAGGGGCGACACCGGGGAGCTGTTTTTT
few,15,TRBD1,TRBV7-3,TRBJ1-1,CASSSTGAAGTEAFF,TGTGCCAGCAGCTCCACAGGGGCGGCGGGCACTGAAGCTTTCTTT
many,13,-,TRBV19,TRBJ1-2,CASGCTCAGGYTF,TGTGCCAGTGGGTGCACGTGCGCAGGCGGCTACACCTTC
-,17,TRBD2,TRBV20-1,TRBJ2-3,CSARDTGGGRTGPTQYF,TGCAGTGCTAGAGATACTGGCGGGGGAAGGACCGGGCCTACGCAGTATTTT
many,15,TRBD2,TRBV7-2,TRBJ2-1,CASRLSSGRAGEQFF,TGTGCCAGCAGGTTGAGTAGCGGGAGGGCCGGGGAGCAGTTCTTC
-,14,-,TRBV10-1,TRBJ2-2,CASSGRLRDGELFF,TGCGCCAGCAGTGGGAGGCTACGTGACGGGGAGCTGTTTTTT
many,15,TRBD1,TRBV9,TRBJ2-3,CASSGGQGGADTQYF,TGTGCCAGCAGCGGGGGACAGGGAGGCGCAGATACGCAGTATTTT
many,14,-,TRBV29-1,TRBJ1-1,CSGMTGYMNTEAFF,TGCAGCGGAATGACAGGTTACATGAACACTGAAGCTTTCTTT
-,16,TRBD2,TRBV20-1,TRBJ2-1,CSASSPGTSQGGEQFF,TGCAGTGCCAGCTCACCCGGGACTAGCCAAGGGGGTGAGCAGTTCTTC
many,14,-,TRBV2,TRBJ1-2,CASRDMGPNYGYTF,TGTGCCAGCAGAGATATGGGACCTAACTATGGCTACACCTTC
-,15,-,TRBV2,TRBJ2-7,CTSGGGTKNSYEQYF,TGTACCAGCGGTGGAGGGACAAAAAACTCCTACGAGCAGTACTTC
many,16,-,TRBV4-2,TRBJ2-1,CASSQDKGDPLRGLFF,TGTGCCAGCAGCCAAGATAAAGGGGACCCATTAAGGGGGTTGTTCTTC
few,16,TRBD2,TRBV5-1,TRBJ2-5,CASSRLTSGGQETQSF,TGCGCCAGCAGCCGATTGACTAGCGGGGGGCAAGAGACCCAGTCCTTC
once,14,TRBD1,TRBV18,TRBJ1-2,CASSFPTGLQGYTF,TGTGCCAGCTCATTCCCGACAGGGCTGCAGGGCTACACCTTC
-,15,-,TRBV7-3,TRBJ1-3,CASSYAGTSGNTIYF,TGTGCCAGCAGCTACGCGGGGACCTCTGGAAACACCATATATTTT
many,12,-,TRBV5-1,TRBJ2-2,CASSLEEGELFF,TGCGCCAGCAGCTTGGAGGAGGGAGAGCTGTTTTTT
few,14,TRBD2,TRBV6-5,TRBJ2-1,CASSHSPRGDEQFF,TGTGCCAGCAGTCACTCCCCACGGGGGGATGAGCAGTTCTTC
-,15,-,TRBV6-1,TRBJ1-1,CASSYSMGMNTEAFF,TGTGCCAGCAGTTACTCTATGGGCATGAACACTGAAGCTTTCTTT
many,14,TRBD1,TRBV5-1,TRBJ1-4,CASTRQGVGEKLFF,TGCGCCAGCACCCGACAGGGGGTAGGGGAAAAACTGTTTTTT
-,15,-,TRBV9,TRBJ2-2,CASSVDAGADGELFF,TGTGCCAGCAGCGTAGACGCGGGGGCCGACGGGGAGCTGTTTTTT
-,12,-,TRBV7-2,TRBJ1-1,CASSHAAAEAFF,TGTGCCAGCAGCCACGCAGCGGCTGAAGCTTTCTTT
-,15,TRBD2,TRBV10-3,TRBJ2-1,CAIRPSGPRYNEQFF,TGTGCCATCAGACCTAGCGGGCCGAGATACAATGAGCAGTTCTTC
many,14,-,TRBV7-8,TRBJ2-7,CASSPRVASWEQYF,TGTGCCAGCAGCCCCCGGGTGGCTTCGTGGGAGCAGTACTTC
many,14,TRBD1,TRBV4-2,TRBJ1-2,CASSQRQGARGYTF,TGTGCCAGCAGCCAGAGACAGGGGGCGCGTGGCTACACCTTC
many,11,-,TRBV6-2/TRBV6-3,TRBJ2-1,CASIHYNEQFF,TGTGCCAGCATCCATTACAATGAGCAGTTCTTC
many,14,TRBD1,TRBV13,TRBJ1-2,CASSRDREVYGYTF,TGTGCCAGCAGCCGGGACAGGGAGGTCTATGGCTACACCTTC
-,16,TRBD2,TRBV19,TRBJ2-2,CASRGRGTSGSGELFF,TGTGCCAGTAGAGGCCGCGGGACTAGCGGTTCCGGGGAGCTGTTTTTT